This T cell receptor beta chain was documented in a study of blood T cells in healthy people across ages (dated by TCRdb to between 2014 and 2017). With respect to the entire study: In model experiments, roughly one uniquely barcoded TCR beta cDNA molecule per two T cells was captured by template switching. The donors were split into four age groups: young (average around 17 years), middle-aged (over 35), aged (around 67) and long-lived (approximately 80). To avoid experimental bias, donors of different ages were spread randomly across the sequencing lanes. The study measured age-related changes in TCR beta repertoire diversity using deep sequencing normalized with unique cDNA molecular identifiers. Using the same blood draw, the study looked at two additional independent replicas of 1 million unique cDNA reads for two donors, one aged 18 to 30 and the other aged 80 or older.

Donors were a few dozen systemically healthy Caucasian individuals from Russia aged about 6 to 100 years. Each donor gave approximately 9.3 milliliters of peripheral blood, collected into EDTA-treated Vacutainer tubes. Ficoll-Paque density-gradient centrifugation was used to isolate PBMCs, with at least 6.5 million per sample. Total RNA was extracted from PBMCs with Trizol reagent, with at least 5.5 micrograms obtained per sample. For every donor, an aliquot of PBMCs went through flow cytometry to measure the percentages of naive CD45RAhigh/CD27high T cells. General study outcomes and caveats: Conclusive comparison of naive and antigen-experienced compartments was prevented by the profiling of bulk unsorted PBMCs. Compared with the aged group, more naive CD4+ T cells, fewer expanded clones and increased TCR diversity were shown by the long-lived group, suggesting age selection. As age increased, observed TCR beta diversity per million T cells dropped in a roughly linear way, and a significant reduction was already evident by age roughly 40. There was a strong correlation between observed TCR beta diversity and the percentage of naive T cells measured by flow cytometry. Because donor CMV infection status was unknown, age-related changes in expanded clonotypes were potentially confounded. Estimates of total diversity based on one million sequenced T cells were regarded as lower bounds and as underestimates.

The library came from 5' RACE. Instrument on record: Illumina HiSeq 2500. A second roughly 7 to 11 cycle PCR used a sample-barcoded 5' primer and a J-beta primer mix. A template-switch 5' adaptor carrying 12 random nucleotides introduced a unique molecular identifier onto each TCR beta cDNA molecule. Each sample yielded at least 2.5 million CDR3-containing paired-end reads. The Mint cDNA synthesis kit, primed by a TRBC-specific oligonucleotide, was used to synthesize first-strand cDNA from all RNA. Following uracil-DNA glycosylase treatment, all cDNA underwent a first 18-cycle PCR with the universal primers M1SS and BC2_uni_R. On the authors' methods: Each sample was normalized by randomly selecting 1 million high-quality reads, each carrying a distinct molecular identifier. Instead of being binned into consensus sequences, reads with shared molecular identifiers were discarded. MiTCR, set to a Q25 quality threshold and the strictest error-elimination algorithm, was used for CDR3 identification, clonotype clustering and error correction. A nonparametric unseen species model with Euler transformation was used to estimate lower-bound total TCR beta diversity. The raw public data were reprocessed by TCRdb itself: fastp quality trimming at Q25, MiXCR clonotype calling, in-frame beta chains only. CDR3 protein sequences are deduplicated, and each keeps its most common genes and DNA. In this record, the V and J calls reflect TCRdb's handling and not the investigators' own analysis. Present in this sample are about 290,000 distinct CDR3 sequences, 25% to 30% of which were seen just once. The ten largest clones add up to approximately 28% of the sample.

The table lists this clonotype with many counts. Which antigen it targets is not known. Per-base qualities were not stored, and no clone one base away is much larger. The CDR3 sequence holds 13 residues, the cysteine and phenylalanine included. The retained sequence is limited to the CDR3, 39 bases, with the frame set at the first base. Trimming removed 3 bases from V and 4 bases from J; the gene matches leave 1 base unexplained. The sequence joins TRBV12-3 or TRBV12-4 to TRBJ1-1, with 8 junctional bases fitting TRBD1. Sequenced sample: blood. This receptor was obtained from a woman between 65 and 79 years old in good health. The CDR3: CASSLQGATEAFF. The DNA reads as follows: TGTGCCAGCAGTTTGCAGGGGGCCACTGAAGCTTTCTTT.